The entry below gives a single T cell receptor beta chain sequence along with its context. MiXCR, applied by TCRdb to the 5' RACE reads, yields one record per CDR3 protein. The top ten hold about an eighth of the sample, which has roughly 560,000 distinct CDR3 sequences, around 21% seen once. These data are taken from a study of T-cell memory formation after mild COVID-19. Study-level background: TCR clusters were largely donor specific.

The CDR3 spans 13 residues. With 6 bases removed from V and 7 bases from J, the gap between germline ends came to 15 bases. Looked up from germline, CDR1 is MNHEY and CDR2 is SMNVEV (reference sequence). This sequence was found in an adult woman who had mild COVID-19 (a few samples of this study predate the infection). Cell type and time point are not known. The genes are TRBV27 and TRBJ1-2; D is perhaps TRBD1 (6 bases). The sample comprised PBMCs or a T cell subset sorted from them (not recorded which). The CDR3 DNA sequence: TGTGCCAGCAGGTTGACAGGAGTTGGTGGCTACACCTTC. Encoded protein: CASRLTGVGGYTF.